These 29 T cell receptor beta chains share one sample of origin, sequenced in a study of vaccination effects on CD4 cells after COVID-19. Produced via immunoSEQ multiplex PCR; TCRdb's table is partial and in-frame only. This table has approximately 13,000 clones, about two thirds appearing once. Sequencing followed a ViraFEST assay step that expanded antigen-specific CD4+ T cells with viral peptide pools. It was after around 10 days of culture that CD4+ T cells were isolated. Each participant received a vaccine that was either BNT162b2 or mRNA-1273, given as two doses. Their antigens are not known. The source was CD4+ T cells from PBMCs cultured with SARS-CoV-2 spike peptides, collected after COVID-19 vaccination. These receptors originate from a human donor who received a COVID-19 vaccine.

The V and J genes are TRBV18 and TRBJ2-1, with D perhaps given as TRBD1 or TRBD2 (6 bases each). Germline assignment: CDR1 KGHSH and CDR2 LQKENI. There are 17 residues in the CDR3. V was pared by 0 bases and J by 4 bases, with 16 bases between. The CDR3 loop is CASSPPRGAPLYNEQFF. The CDR3 DNA reads TGTGCCAGCTCACCACCGAGGGGGGCCCCGCTTTACAATGAGCAGTTCTTC.

The chain joins TRBV27 to TRBJ2-7; TRBD2 matches 10 bases. CDR3 size: 15 residues. Germline CDR1 is MNHEY and CDR2 is SMNVEV (reference sequence). V trimming: 6 bases; J trimming: 3 bases; junction bases outside the gene matches: 8. DNA for the CDR3: TGTGCCAGCAGGCGTACGGGACTAGCGAACTACGAGCAGTACTTC. Encoded protein: CASRRTGLANYEQYF.

This sequence joins TRBV7-9 and TRBJ2-7, with 8 bases that match TRBD2. The CDR3 is 16 residues long. The J segment lost 0 bases and the V segment lost 4 bases, leaving 8 bases of the junction unmatched. Germline CDR1 SEHNR, CDR2 FQNEAQ (reference sequence). CDR3 residues: CASSWGRGTSSYEQYF. The DNA for the CDR3 is TGTGCCAGCAGCTGGGGGAGGGGGACTAGCTCCTACGAGCAGTACTTC.

This clone has just a few counts. V usage is TRBV5-4 and J usage is TRBJ2-1; maybe TRBD2 (6 bases). CDR3 length: 15 residues. The V and J ends lost 4 bases and 10 bases respectively, with 21 bases between them. Germline values: CDR1 SGHNT, CDR2 YYREEE (reference sequence). The DNA of the CDR3 is TGTGCCAGCAGCCGGGACTCCAGCACTACCAAGGAGCAGTTCTTC. It translates to CASSRDSSTTKEQFF.

This clone was detected a few times. The chain couples TRBV7-3 to TRBJ1-1; 7 nucleotides agree with TRBD1. Germline V gives CDR1 SGHTA, CDR2 FQGTGA. This CDR3 is 13 amino acids long. Unmatched junction bases numbered 4, after V lost 5 bases and J lost 4 bases. CDR3 sequence: CASSPRQGTEAFF. CDR3 bases: TGTGCCAGCAGCCCGAGACAGGGCACTGAAGCTTTCTTT.

By its share, this clone is medium-sized. This sequence joins TRBV2 and TRBJ1-2, with D possibly TRBD1 on 6 matching bases. Trimming shortened V by 7 bases and J by 6 bases, and 18 bases separated the two germline ends. The germline V gene has CDR1 SNHLY and CDR2 FYNNEI. The length of the CDR3 is 14 residues. CDR3 DNA sequence: TGTGCCAGCAATAATGGGGGCCGAAAGAATGGCTACACCTTC. Translation: CASNNGGRKNGYTF.

This clone qualifies as medium-sized. The chain links TRBV7-9 to TRBJ2-1; 7 nucleotides match TRBD2. The CDR3 length is 15 residues. From germline, CDR1 is SEHNR and CDR2 FQNEAQ (reference sequence). Trimming at V came to 2 bases and at J to 2 bases, leaving 3 bases not matched to a gene. The DNA for the CDR3 is TGTGCCAGCAGCTTATCGGGAGGCCCCTACAATGAGCAGTTCTTC. Its translation: CASSLSGGPYNEQFF.

The chain is built from TRBV5-4 and TRBJ2-1, with D tentatively TRBD2 (6 bases). Between the trimmed V and J ends, which lost 0 bases and 1 base, there was a span of 11 bases. The CDR3 runs 16 residues. CDR1 SGHNT and CDR2 YYREEE come from the germline V gene (reference sequence). The CDR3 sequence is CASSLAGGVSYNEQFF. CDR3 DNA sequence: TGTGCCAGCAGCTTGGCGGGCGGGGTGTCCTACAATGAGCAGTTCTTC.

The genes are TRBV12-3 or TRBV12-4 and TRBJ1-2; 9 nucleotides match TRBD1. V lost 5 bases and J lost 5; bases outside the gene matches: 3. CDR3 length: 13 residues. CDR3 sequence: CASSADRGYGYTF. In DNA, the CDR3 is TGTGCCAGCAGTGCGGACAGGGGTTATGGCTACACCTTC.

The chain employs TRBV19 and TRBJ1-4; D is perhaps TRBD1 (5 bases). The germline CDR1 and CDR2 sequences are LNHDA and SQIVND (reference sequence). Trimming removed 0 bases at V and 3 bases at J, with 11 bases between. The length of the CDR3 is 16 residues. CDR3 DNA: TGTGCCAGTAGTATAGACGGGGCCCTGGCTAATGAAAAACTGTTTTTT. It encodes CASSIDGALANEKLFF.

The rearrangement uses TRBV12-3 or TRBV12-4 and TRBJ2-6; D remains ambiguous. There are 12 residues in the CDR3. Deletions cut 6 bases from V and 1 base from J, with 1 base between. The CDR3 protein is CASRSGANVLTF. As DNA, the CDR3 is TGTGCCAGCAGATCTGGGGCCAACGTCCTGACTTTC.

The chain combines TRBV30 with TRBJ1-6; TRBD1 matches at 7 bases. Germline V gene sequence: CDR1 GTSNPN, CDR2 SVGIG (reference sequence). This CDR3 has 15 residues. Trimming cost V 4 bases and J 0 bases; bases outside gene matches: 3. CDR3 in DNA: TGTGCCTGGAAAAACAGGGGCTCCTATAATTCACCCCTCCACTTT. Protein: CAWKNRGSYNSPLHF.

The chain links TRBV7-2 to TRBJ2-2; 7 nucleotides match TRBD2. Germline V gives CDR1 SGHTA, CDR2 FQGNSA. V trimming: 0 bases; J trimming: 4 bases; junction bases outside the gene matches: 2. The CDR3 sequence is 15 residues long. The CDR3 here is CASSLAAGSTGELFF. The CDR3 coding sequence is TGTGCCAGCAGCTTAGCAGCGGGGTCCACCGGGGAGCTGTTTTTT.

The rearrangement links TRBV4-1 to TRBJ1-3, with 8 bases lining up with TRBD1. J lost 0 bases, V lost 1 base, and 20 bases had no gene match. The germline CDR1 and CDR2 sequences are MGHRA and YSYEKL. The CDR3 has 22 residues. The CDR3, as DNA: TGCGCCAGCAGCCAAGGTAGAGTCTGGACAGGGTCCTCTTTTAGCTCTGGAAACACCATATATTTT. Its translation is CASSQGRVWTGSSFSSGNTIYF.

This chain connects TRBV5-6 to TRBJ2-7; D is unresolved. Germline CDR1 SGHDT, CDR2 YYEEEE. There are 15 residues in the CDR3. V lost 4 bases and J 0 bases, leaving 14 bases between the germline ends. The CDR3 DNA reads as TGTGCCAGCAGCCTAGGTGTCAGCTCCTCCTACGAGCAGTACTTC. Translation: CASSLGVSSSYEQYF.

The chain joins TRBV3-1 (or the pseudogene TRBV3-2) to TRBJ1-3; D unresolved. V shed 4 bases and J shed 0 bases, with 7 bases lying between them. Germline CDR1 reads LGHDT; CDR2 reads YNNKEL (reference sequence). CDR3 size: 14 residues. The DNA of the CDR3 is TGTGCCAGCAGCCCCCGGCGCTCTGGAAACACCATATATTTT. This codes for CASSPRRSGNTIYF.

This chain joins TRBV7-9 and TRBJ1-2, with TRBD1 identical over 11 bases. The junction had 8 bases not matched to a gene; V was cut back by 5 bases and J by 3 bases. Germline V CDR1 and CDR2: SEHNR, FQNEAQ (reference sequence). The CDR3 runs to 16 residues. In DNA, the CDR3 is TGTGCCAGCAGCCTCCCCCCGGGACAGGGGGACTATGGCTACACCTTC. Its protein product is CASSLPPGQGDYGYTF.

The rearrangement uses TRBV3-1 (or the pseudogene TRBV3-2) and TRBJ2-3, with 15 bases matching TRBD2. CDR1 and CDR2 from the germline V gene are LGHDT and YNNKEL (reference sequence). The trim removed 1 base at V and 5 bases at J, leaving 4 bases unmatched. The CDR3 spans 17 residues. The CDR3 sequence: CASSQGTSGRALDTQYF. The DNA for the CDR3 is TGTGCCAGCAGCCAAGGGACTAGCGGGAGGGCCTTAGATACGCAGTATTTT.

The V and J genes are TRBV5-6 and TRBJ1-5, with D possibly TRBD1 on 6 matching bases. The V end lost 1 base, the J end lost 0 bases, and 14 bases lay between the germline ends. The length of the CDR3 is 17 residues. Per the germline V gene, CDR1 is SGHDT and CDR2 is YYEEEE. CDR3 in DNA: TGTGCCAGCAGCTTGAGAGGGGGGAGTTATAGCAATCAGCCCCAGCATTTT. Translation gives CASSLRGGSYSNQPQHF. The full variable domain, completed using reference TRBV5-6 and TRBJ1-5, is DAGVTQSPTHLIKTRGQQVTLRCSPKSGHDTVSWYQQALGQGPQFIFQYYEEEERQRGNFPDRFSGHQFPNYSSELNVNALLLGDSALYLCASSLRGGSYSNQPQHFGDGTRLSIL.

This chain uses TRBV9 with TRBJ2-7; weak D call: TRBD1 (7 bases). V was shortened by 6 bases and J by 0 bases, with 13 bases between the two germline ends. Germline V lookup: CDR1 SGDLS, CDR2 YYNGEE. This CDR3 comprises 14 residues. CDR3 region: CASKPGDSSYEQYF. CDR3 in DNA: TGTGCCAGCAAGCCGGGGGACAGCTCCTACGAGCAGTACTTC.

V is TRBV11-2 and J is TRBJ2-1, with a possible D match to TRBD1 (8 bases). The V gene's germline CDR1 is SGHAT and CDR2 FQNNGV. V was clipped by 5 bases and J by 10 bases, with 18 bases between them. The CDR3 consists of 14 residues. CDR3 bases: TGTGCCAGCAGCCCGGGGGACAGGCGGGGGGAGCAGTTCTTC. Encoded protein: CASSPGDRRGEQFF.

The V and J genes are TRBV5-3 and TRBJ1-1; TRBD1 is a possible D gene (6 bases). TRBV5-3 is known as an ORF, though its function is uncertain. This CDR3 has 14 residues. The V end was cut by 8 bases, the J end by 6 bases, with 20 bases between. The CDR3 reads CASNSGQKWAEAFF. In nucleotides, the CDR3 is TGTGCCAGCAACTCGGGACAAAAGTGGGCTGAAGCTTTCTTT.

This clone was picked up one time. The V gene is TRBV28, the J gene TRBJ1-6; TRBD1 matches at 7 bases. Germline values: CDR1 MDHEN, CDR2 SYDVKM. The CDR3 consists of 15 residues. With V trimmed by 7 bases and J by 5 bases, 8 bases remained unmatched. CDR3 in amino acids: CASNPDRVHNSPLHF. In DNA, the CDR3 is TGTGCCAGCAACCCTGACAGGGTCCATAATTCACCCCTCCACTTT.

The chain is built from TRBV11-3 and TRBJ1-2; D gene unclear. The CDR3 covers 21 residues. V was trimmed by 0 bases and J by 2 bases, leaving 28 bases between them. CDR1 and CDR2 (germline): SGHNT, YENEEA. CDR3 protein: CASSLEGSGRALQKPNYGYTF. The CDR3 region has the DNA TGTGCCAGCAGCTTAGAGGGCTCGGGGAGGGCTCTACAGAAACCCAACTATGGCTACACCTTC. Looking up the rest from reference TRBV11-3 and TRBJ1-2 gives the full variable domain: EAGVVQSPRYKIIEKKQPVAFWCNPISGHNTLYWYLQNLGQGPELLIRYENEEAVDDSQLPKDRFSAERLKGVDSTLKIQPAELGDSAVYLCASSLEGSGRALQKPNYGYTFGSGTRLTVV.

This clone turned up a few times. The chain couples TRBV5-4 to TRBJ2-1; tentatively, D is TRBD2 (5 bases). The germline gives CDR1 SGHNT, CDR2 YYREEE (reference sequence). V was clipped by 4 bases and J by 8 bases, with 16 bases between them. This CDR3 has 14 amino acids. The CDR3 DNA sequence: TGTGCCAGCAGCCCTGGACTCGGGTGGGATGAGCAGTTCTTC. Its translation: CASSPGLGWDEQFF.

This chain joins TRBV3-1 (or the pseudogene TRBV3-2) and TRBJ1-2; 9 nucleotides align to TRBD1. This CDR3 is 14 amino acids long. The germline gives CDR1 LGHDT, CDR2 YNNKEL (reference sequence). Germline trimming cut 4 bases from V and 8 bases from J; bases unmatched to any gene: 8. The CDR3 DNA sequence: TGTGCCAGCAGCCTTTCCGGGACAGGGAAGGGCTACACCTTC. Its translation: CASSLSGTGKGYTF.

This clone has more than one count but fewer than ten. Other nucleotide sequences from this sample produce the same CDR3. This rearrangement joins TRBV6-5 to TRBJ1-2; no reliable D call. Germline CDR1 and CDR2: MNHEY and SVGAGI. Trimming removed 2 bases at V and 2 bases at J, with 6 bases between. The CDR3 is 13 amino acids. DNA of the CDR3: TGTGCCAGCAGTTACGCCGTAAACTATGGCTACACCTTC. It codes for CASSYAVNYGYTF.

This clone is categorized as medium-sized (0.01 to 0.1%). J is TRBJ1-3 and V is TRBV9, with a possible D match to TRBD1 (5 bases). V lost 0 bases, J lost 8 bases, and 12 bases lay in between. This CDR3 spans 14 amino acids. Germline V gene lookup returns CDR1 SGDLS and CDR2 YYNGEE. The CDR3 sequence: CASSVASGAYTIYF. As DNA, the CDR3 is TGTGCCAGCAGCGTAGCGAGTGGGGCCTACACCATATATTTT.

The chain uses TRBV3-1 (or the pseudogene TRBV3-2) and TRBJ1-6; the D is unclear. The CDR3 consists of 13 residues. The V gene's germline CDR1 is LGHDT and CDR2 YNNKEL (reference sequence). Trimming stripped 4 bases from V and 9 bases from J, with 10 bases between. The CDR3 nucleotides read TGTGCCAGCAGCCCAAACGATGCTTCACCCCTCCACTTT. It yields the protein CASSPNDASPLHF.